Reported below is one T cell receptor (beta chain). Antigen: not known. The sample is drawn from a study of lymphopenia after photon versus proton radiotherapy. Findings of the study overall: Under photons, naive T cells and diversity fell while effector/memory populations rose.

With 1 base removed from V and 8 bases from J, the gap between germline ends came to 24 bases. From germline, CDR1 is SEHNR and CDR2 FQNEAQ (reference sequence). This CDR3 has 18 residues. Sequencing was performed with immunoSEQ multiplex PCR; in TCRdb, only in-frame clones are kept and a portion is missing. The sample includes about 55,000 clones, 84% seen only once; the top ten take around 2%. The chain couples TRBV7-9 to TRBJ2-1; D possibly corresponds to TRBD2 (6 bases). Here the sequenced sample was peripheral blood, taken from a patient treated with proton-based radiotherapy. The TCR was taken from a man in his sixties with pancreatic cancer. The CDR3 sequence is CASSLVEGFAGRGHEQFF. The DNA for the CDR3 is TGTGCCAGCAGCTTAGTTGAGGGATTTGCGGGGCGTGGGCATGAGCAGTTCTTC.